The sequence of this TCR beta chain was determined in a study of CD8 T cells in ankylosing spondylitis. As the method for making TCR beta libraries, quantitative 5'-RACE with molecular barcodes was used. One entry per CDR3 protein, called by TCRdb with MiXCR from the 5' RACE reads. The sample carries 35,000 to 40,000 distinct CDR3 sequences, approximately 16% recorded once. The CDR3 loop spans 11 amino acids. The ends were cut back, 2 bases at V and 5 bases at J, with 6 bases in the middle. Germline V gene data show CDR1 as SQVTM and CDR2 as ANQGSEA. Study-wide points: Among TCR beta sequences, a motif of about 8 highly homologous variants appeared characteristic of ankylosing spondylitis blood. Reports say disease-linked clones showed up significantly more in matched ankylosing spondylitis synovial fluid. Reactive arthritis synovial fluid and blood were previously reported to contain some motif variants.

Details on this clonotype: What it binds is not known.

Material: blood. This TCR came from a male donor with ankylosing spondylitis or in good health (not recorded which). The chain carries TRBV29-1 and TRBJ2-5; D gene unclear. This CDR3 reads CSVEYSETQYF. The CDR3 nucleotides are TGCAGCGTTGAATATTCGGAGACCCAGTACTTC.